The subject of this entry is one T cell receptor beta chain. The antigen is not known. An end of the junction does not agree with germline; a read error may underlie this. This CDR3 is 13 amino acids long. CDR1 and CDR2 (germline): MNHEY, SMNVEV (reference sequence). TCRdb recomputed calls from the PCR reads with MiXCR, one row per CDR3 protein. Among some 680,000 distinct CDR3 sequences listed, about 25% were seen once. The data originate from a study of molecular identifiers for immune sequencing clone quantification. General study findings and limits: Over 97% of effector molecules, yet under 1% of naive-cell molecules, were held by clones above 20 RNA copies.

This sequence was found in a human donor in good health. Some libraries in this study had Jurkat cell RNA spiked in. Sample: naive CD8+ T cells from blood, with Jurkat cell RNA spiked in. Noted subset: FACS-sorted CD8+CD4-CCR7+CD45RA+ naive T cells. The V gene is TRBV27, the J gene TRBJ1-6; D is undetermined. The DNA for the CDR3 is TGTGCCCGCAGTTTTCAGAGTAATTCACCCCTCCACTTT. Translated: CARSFQSNSPLHF.